The clone carrying this TCR beta chain was seen only once. Trimming left V 1 base short and J 7 bases short, with 13 bases between. Germline CDR1 reads KGHSH; CDR2 reads LQKENI. The CDR3 runs to 15 residues. The sample is drawn from a study of blood T cell repertoires in COVID-19. About the study: Acute and convalescent COVID-19 samples came from the United States, Italy and Spain. T cells, B-cell-depleted T cells, or PBMCs supplied cDNA or gDNA.

Clones were read by immunoSEQ multiplex PCR, and TCRdb kept only the in-frame ones, dropping some. The sample carries roughly 290,000 clones, roughly 86% recorded once. The TCR sequence derives from a woman aged 45-60 years who had recovered from COVID-19. The V and J genes are TRBV18 and TRBJ2-2; the D is unclear. Sequencing input: peripheral blood. The CDR3 region is CASSPRSPGVGELFF. CDR3 bases: TGTGCCAGCTCACCACGGTCCCCGGGTGTCGGGGAGCTGTTTTTT.